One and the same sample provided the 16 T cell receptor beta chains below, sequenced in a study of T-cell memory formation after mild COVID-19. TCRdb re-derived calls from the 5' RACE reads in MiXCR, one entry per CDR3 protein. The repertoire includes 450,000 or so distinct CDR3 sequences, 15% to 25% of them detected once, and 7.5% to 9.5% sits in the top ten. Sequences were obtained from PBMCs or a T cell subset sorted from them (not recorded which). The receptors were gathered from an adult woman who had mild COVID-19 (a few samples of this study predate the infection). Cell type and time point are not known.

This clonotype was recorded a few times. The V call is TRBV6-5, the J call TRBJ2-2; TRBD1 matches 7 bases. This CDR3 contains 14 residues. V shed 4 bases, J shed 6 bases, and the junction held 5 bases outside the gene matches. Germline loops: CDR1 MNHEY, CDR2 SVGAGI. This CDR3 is CASSSNRGPGELFF. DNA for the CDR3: TGTGCCAGCAGTTCAAACAGGGGCCCCGGGGAGCTGTTTTTT.

For the CDR3, the DNA is TGTGCCAGCGCCGTCAGGGTAAACACTGAAGCTTTCTTT. Translated, it gives CASAVRVNTEAFF. This chain links TRBV6-2 or TRBV6-3 with TRBJ1-1, with a tentative D call TRBD1 (5 bases). Looked up from germline, CDR1 is MNHEY and CDR2 is SVGEGT. This CDR3 is 13 amino acids long. V shed 8 bases and J shed 2 bases, with 12 bases lying between them.

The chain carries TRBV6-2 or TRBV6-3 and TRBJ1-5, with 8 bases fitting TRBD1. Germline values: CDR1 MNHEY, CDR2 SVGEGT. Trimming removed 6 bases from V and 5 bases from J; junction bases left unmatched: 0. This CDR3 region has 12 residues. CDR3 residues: CASRDRDQPQHF. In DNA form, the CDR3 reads TGTGCCAGCAGGGACAGGGATCAGCCCCAGCATTTT.

CDR3 sequence: CASSLSAYTGELFF. The CDR3 region has the DNA TGTGCCAGCAGCTTAAGCGCCTACACCGGGGAGCTGTTTTTT. The chain employs TRBV7-3 and TRBJ2-2; D unclear. Germline CDR1 reads SGHTA; CDR2 reads FQGTGA. CDR3 size: 14 residues. The V gene lost 1 base and the J gene lost 3 bases, with 6 bases spanning the gap.

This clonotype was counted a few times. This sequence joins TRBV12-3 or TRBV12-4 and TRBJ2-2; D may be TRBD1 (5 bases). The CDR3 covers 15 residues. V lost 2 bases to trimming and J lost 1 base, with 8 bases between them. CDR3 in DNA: TGTGCCAGCAGTTTACAAGACAGGAACACCGGGGAGCTGTTTTTT. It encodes CASSLQDRNTGELFF.

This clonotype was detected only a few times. CDR3 nucleotides: TGTGCCACCAGCAGATCGGGACAGGGATACACTGAAGCTTTCTTT. Amino acids: CATSRSGQGYTEAFF. The genes are TRBV15 and TRBJ1-1; 9 bases are a match to TRBD1. The CDR3 contains 15 residues. Looked up from germline, CDR1 is LNHNV and CDR2 is YYDKDF (reference sequence). V gave up 2 bases and J gave up 3 bases; unmatched junction bases: 4.

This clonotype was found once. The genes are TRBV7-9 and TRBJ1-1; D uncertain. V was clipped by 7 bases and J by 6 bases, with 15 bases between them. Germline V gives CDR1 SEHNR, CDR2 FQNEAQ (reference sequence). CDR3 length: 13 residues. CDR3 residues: CASTQSSIAEAFF. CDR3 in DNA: TGTGCCAGCACCCAATCGTCAATCGCTGAAGCTTTCTTT.

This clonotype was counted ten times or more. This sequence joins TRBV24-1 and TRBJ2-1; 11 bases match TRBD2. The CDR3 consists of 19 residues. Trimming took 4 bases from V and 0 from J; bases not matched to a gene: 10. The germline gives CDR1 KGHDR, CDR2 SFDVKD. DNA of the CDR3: TGTGCCACCAGTGAGCCGGGACTAGCGGCAAAGAGCTCCTACAATGAGCAGTTCTTC. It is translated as CATSEPGLAAKSSYNEQFF.

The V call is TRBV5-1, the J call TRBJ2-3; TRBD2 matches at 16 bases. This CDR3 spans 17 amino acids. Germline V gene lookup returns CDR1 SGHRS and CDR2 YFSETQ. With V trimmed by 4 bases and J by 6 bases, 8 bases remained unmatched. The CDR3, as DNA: TGCGCCAGCAGCCTACCCGGGACTAGCGGGGGGGCGGATACGCAGTATTTT. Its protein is CASSLPGTSGGADTQYF.

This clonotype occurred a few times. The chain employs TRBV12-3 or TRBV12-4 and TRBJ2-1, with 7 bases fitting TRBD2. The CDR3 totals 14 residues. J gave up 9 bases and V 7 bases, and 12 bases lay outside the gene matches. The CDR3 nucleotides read TGTGCCAGCATTATGGGAGGGCATCCGGGTGAGCAGTTCTTC. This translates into CASIMGGHPGEQFF.

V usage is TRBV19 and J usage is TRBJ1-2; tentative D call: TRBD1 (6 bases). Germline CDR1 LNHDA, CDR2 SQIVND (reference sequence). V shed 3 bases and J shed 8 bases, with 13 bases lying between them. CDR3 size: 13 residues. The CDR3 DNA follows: TGTGCCAGTAGTATGGGGGCAACGAGGGGCTACACCTTC. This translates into CASSMGATRGYTF.

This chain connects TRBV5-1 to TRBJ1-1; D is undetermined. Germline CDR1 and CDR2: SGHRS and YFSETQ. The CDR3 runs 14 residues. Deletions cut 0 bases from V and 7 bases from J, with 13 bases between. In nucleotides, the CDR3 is TGCGCCAGCAGCTTGGTTGGGCAACAAAATGAAGCTTTCTTT. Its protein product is CASSLVGQQNEAFF. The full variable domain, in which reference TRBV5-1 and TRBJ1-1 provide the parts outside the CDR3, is KAGVTQTPRYLIKTRGQQVTLSCSPISGHRSVSWYQQTPGQGLQFLFEYFSETQRNKGNFPGRFSGRQFSNSRSEMNVSTLELGDSALYLCASSLVGQQNEAFFGQGTRLTVV.

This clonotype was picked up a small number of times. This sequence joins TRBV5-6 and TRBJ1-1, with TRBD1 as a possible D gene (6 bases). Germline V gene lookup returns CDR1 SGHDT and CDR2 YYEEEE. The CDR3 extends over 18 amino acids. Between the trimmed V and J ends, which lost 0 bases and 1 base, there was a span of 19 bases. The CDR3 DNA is TGTGCCAGCAGCTTGGACCCCACCCGGAGGGGGAAGAACACTGAAGCTTTCTTT. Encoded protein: CASSLDPTRRGKNTEAFF.

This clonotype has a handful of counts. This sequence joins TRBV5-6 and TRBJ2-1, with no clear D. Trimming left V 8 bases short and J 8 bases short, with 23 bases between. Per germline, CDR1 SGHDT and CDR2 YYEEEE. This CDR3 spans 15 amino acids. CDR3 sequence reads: CARFTPGLRTDEQFF. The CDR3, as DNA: TGTGCCAGGTTTACTCCGGGCCTCCGGACCGATGAGCAGTTCTTC.

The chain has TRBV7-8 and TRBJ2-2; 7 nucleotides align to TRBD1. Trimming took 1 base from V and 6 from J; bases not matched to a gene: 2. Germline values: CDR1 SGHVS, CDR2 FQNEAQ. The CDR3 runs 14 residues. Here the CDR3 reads CASSLVTGAGELFF. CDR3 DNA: TGTGCCAGCAGCTTAGTTACAGGGGCCGGGGAGCTGTTTTTT.

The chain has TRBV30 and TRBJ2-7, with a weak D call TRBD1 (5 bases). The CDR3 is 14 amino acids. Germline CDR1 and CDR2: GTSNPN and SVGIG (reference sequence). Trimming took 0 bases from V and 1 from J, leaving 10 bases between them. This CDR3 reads CAWSVQAGSYEQYF. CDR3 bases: TGTGCCTGGAGTGTACAGGCAGGATCCTACGAGCAGTACTTC. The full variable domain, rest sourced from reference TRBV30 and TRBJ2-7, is SQTIHQWPATLVQPVGSPLSLECTVEGTSNPNLYWYRQAAGRGLQLLFYSVGIGQISSEVPQNLSASRPQDRQFILSSKKLLLSDSGFYLCAWSVQAGSYEQYFGPGTRLTVT.